This passage covers 18 T cell receptor beta chains from one sample sequenced in a study of blood T cell repertoires in COVID-19. Only in-frame clones appear in the TCRdb table, and some are missing; sequencing was by immunoSEQ multiplex PCR. The repertoire holds some 150,000 clones, with roughly four fifths as singletons. What was sequenced was peripheral blood. Receptors were obtained from a woman aged 80 or older in a cohort sampled during active or convalescent COVID-19.

The chain recombines TRBV7-5 with TRBJ2-5; no check of the table's D call, TRBD1, against the DNA was made. TRBV7-5 is marked as a pseudogene. This CDR3 spans 20 amino acids. CDR3 region: CARSHLIMANRAKYQETQYF. For the CDR3, the DNA is TGTGCCAGAAGCCACCTCATTATGGCTAACAGGGCAAAGTACCAAGAGACCCAGTACTTC.

This sequence joins TRBV29-1 and TRBJ1-1; 11 bases fit TRBD1. V trimming: 2 bases; J trimming: 8 bases; junction bases outside the gene matches: 1. Germline V CDR1 and CDR2: SQVTM, ANQGSEA. CDR3 length: 12 amino acids. The CDR3 loop is CSVERDRGEAFF. The DNA for the CDR3 is TGCAGCGTTGAACGGGACAGGGGGGAAGCTTTCTTT.

J is TRBJ1-1 and V is TRBV10-3; 7 nucleotides align to TRBD1. V trimming: 6 bases; J trimming: 1 base; junction bases outside the gene matches: 5. The CDR3 has 14 amino acids. Germline CDR1 and CDR2: ENHRY and SYGVKD. The CDR3 nucleotides read TGTGCCATCAGCAGAAACAGGGGGAACACTGAAGCTTTCTTT. This translates into CAISRNRGNTEAFF.

The chain couples TRBV2 to TRBJ2-5; TRBD1 matches at 8 bases. V gave up 5 bases and J gave up 2 bases; unmatched junction bases: 4. This CDR3 spans 14 amino acids. Per the germline V gene, CDR1 is SNHLY and CDR2 is FYNNEI. Here the CDR3 reads CASSPDRGQETQYF. CDR3 bases: TGTGCCAGCAGTCCTGACAGGGGACAAGAGACCCAGTACTTC.

A single count supports this clone. The chain couples TRBV10-3 to TRBJ2-5, with a tentative D call TRBD2 (5 bases). Per the germline V gene, CDR1 is ENHRY and CDR2 is SYGVKD. The CDR3 has 12 amino acids. Trimming pared 5 bases from V and 7 bases from J, leaving 11 bases between. CDR3 sequence reads: CAISLSGRTQYF. Here the CDR3 DNA reads TGTGCCATCAGTTTGAGCGGTCGGACCCAGTACTTC.

This chain joins TRBV12-3 or TRBV12-4 and TRBJ2-1; D is undetermined. The length of the CDR3 is 13 residues. Trimming shortened V by 2 bases and J by 5 bases, and 7 bases separated the two germline ends. CDR3: CASSLSVNNEQFF. In DNA form, the CDR3 reads TGTGCCAGCAGTTTAAGCGTAAACAATGAGCAGTTCTTC.

The gene calls are TRBV21-1 and TRBJ1-4; whether TRBD1, the table's D call, matches the DNA was not checked. TRBV21-1 is marked as a pseudogene. The length of the CDR3 is 17 residues. In DNA form, the CDR3 reads TGTGCCAGCAGCGCTACGGGACAGGGGAAGCGGGATGAAAAACTGTTTTTT. It is translated as CASSATGQGKRDEKLFF.

J is TRBJ2-7 and V is TRBV30; weak D call: TRBD2 (5 bases). CDR1 GTSNPN and CDR2 SVGIG come from the germline V gene (reference sequence). The CDR3 extends over 13 amino acids. Trimming removed 1 base from V and 6 bases from J, with 13 bases in between. CDR3 sequence: CAWSGAGMAEQYF. As DNA, the CDR3 is TGTGCCTGGAGTGGGGCCGGGATGGCCGAGCAGTACTTC.

This chain links TRBV19 with TRBJ1-2; TRBD1 agrees at 12 bases. V dropped 6 bases and J dropped 2; count of bases not matched to a gene: 1. CDR3 length equals 14 residues. Germline CDR1 and CDR2: LNHDA and SQIVND (reference sequence). The DNA for the CDR3 is TGTGCCAGTAGGGGGACAGGGGGCAACTATGGCTACACCTTC. Its translation is CASRGTGGNYGYTF.

The chain joins TRBV5-4 to TRBJ2-1; TRBD1 is a possible D gene (6 bases). CDR1 and CDR2 (germline): SGHNT, YYREEE (reference sequence). The CDR3 is made up of 15 amino acids. Trimming cost V 6 bases and J 5 bases, with 18 bases left between them. The CDR3 DNA is TGTGCCAGCACCCCGCAGGGACAAGTGAACAATGAGCAGTTCTTC. Amino acid sequence: CASTPQGQVNNEQFF.

The rearrangement links TRBV10-3 to TRBJ1-6, with D possibly being TRBD1 (6 bases). This CDR3 region has 16 residues. Germline V lookup: CDR1 ENHRY, CDR2 SYGVKD. V lost 6 bases and J lost 9, with 21 bases in between. The CDR3 DNA sequence: TGTGCCATCAGACCCGACATTGGGGGGGCGGTTTCACCCCTCCACTTT. Amino acid sequence: CAIRPDIGGAVSPLHF.

The CDR3 nucleotides read TGTGCCAGCAGTCTGCAAACAGGGGATTATGGCTACACCTTC. Residues: CASSLQTGDYGYTF. J is TRBJ1-2 and V is TRBV6-5, with 7 bases matching TRBD1. V gave up 5 bases and J gave up 5 bases; unmatched junction bases: 8. The CDR3 extends over 14 amino acids. The V gene's germline CDR1 is MNHEY and CDR2 SVGAGI.

This sequence joins TRBV5-5 and TRBJ1-2; TRBD1 matches at 8 bases. V lost 0 bases to trimming and J lost 5 bases; unmatched junction nucleotides: 6. The CDR3 length is 15 residues. Germline values: CDR1 SGHKS, CDR2 YYEKEE (reference sequence). CDR3: CASSLARQGAYGYTF. The CDR3 nucleotides read TGTGCCAGCAGCTTGGCTCGTCAGGGGGCGTATGGCTACACCTTC.

This clone was observed once. V and J are TRBV2 and TRBJ2-5, with 9 nucleotides matching TRBD1. The CDR3 covers 14 residues. J lost 3 bases, V lost 7 bases, and 6 bases had no gene match. In germline, CDR1 is SNHLY, CDR2 FYNNEI. CDR3 in amino acids: CASMRQGGEETQYF. The CDR3 nucleotides are TGTGCCAGCATGAGACAGGGGGGAGAAGAGACCCAGTACTTC.

The V and J genes are TRBV7-2 and TRBJ2-3; 11 bases line up with TRBD2. After removal of 7 bases from V and 2 bases from J, the junction contained 8 bases not matched to a gene. Germline V CDR1 and CDR2: SGHTA, FQGNSA. The CDR3 runs to 16 residues. CDR3 coding DNA: TGTGCCAGCATCAACACACTAGCGGGGGCCACAGATACGCAGTATTTT. Translated: CASINTLAGATDTQYF.

The V call is TRBV30, the J call TRBJ1-2, with TRBD1 matching over 11 bases. The germline gives CDR1 GTSNPN, CDR2 SVGIG (reference sequence). The V and J ends lost 2 bases and 7 bases, in that order; junction bases with no gene match: 3. This CDR3 has 13 residues. CDR3 DNA sequence: TGTGCCTGGAGTTGGACAGGGGGCGTTGGCTACACCTTC. Protein product: CAWSWTGGVGYTF. Complete variable domain (other parts from reference TRBV30 and TRBJ1-2): SQTIHQWPATLVQPVGSPLSLECTVEGTSNPNLYWYRQAAGRGLQLLFYSVGIGQISSEVPQNLSASRPQDRQFILSSKKLLLSDSGFYLCAWSWTGGVGYTFGSGTRLTVV.

CDR3 region: CASSDVGDYGYTF. CDR3 DNA: TGTGCCAGCAGTGATGTCGGAGACTATGGCTACACCTTC. The V gene is TRBV6-1, the J gene TRBJ1-2; no clear D gene. The germline V gene encodes CDR1 MNHNS and CDR2 SASEGT. The V end lost 3 bases, the J end lost 3 bases, and 8 bases lay between the germline ends. This CDR3 has 13 residues.

This chain connects TRBV4-1 to TRBJ2-3, with 8 nucleotides matching TRBD2. The germline V gene encodes CDR1 MGHRA and CDR2 YSYEKL. V lost 4 bases, J lost 0 bases, and 3 bases stayed unmatched. This CDR3 is 15 amino acids long. CDR3 in amino acids: CASSLAGRSTDTQYF. The DNA for the CDR3 is TGCGCCAGCAGCCTAGCGGGGCGGAGCACAGATACGCAGTATTTT.